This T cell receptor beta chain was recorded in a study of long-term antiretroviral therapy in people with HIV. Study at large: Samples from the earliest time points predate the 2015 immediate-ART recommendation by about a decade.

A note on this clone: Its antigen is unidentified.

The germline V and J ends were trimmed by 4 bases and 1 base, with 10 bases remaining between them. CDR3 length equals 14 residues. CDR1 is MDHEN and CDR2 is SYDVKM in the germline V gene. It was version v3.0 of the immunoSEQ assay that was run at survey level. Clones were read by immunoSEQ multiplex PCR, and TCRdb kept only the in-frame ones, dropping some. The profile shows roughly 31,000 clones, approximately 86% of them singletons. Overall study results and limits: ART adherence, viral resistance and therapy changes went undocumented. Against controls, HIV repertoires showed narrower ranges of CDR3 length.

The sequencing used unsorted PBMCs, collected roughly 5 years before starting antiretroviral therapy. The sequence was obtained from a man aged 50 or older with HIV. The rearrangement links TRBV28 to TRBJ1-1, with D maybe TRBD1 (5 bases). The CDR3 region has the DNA TGTGCCAGCAGTTCCATTAGGGGGAACACTGAAGCTTTCTTT. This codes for CASSSIRGNTEAFF.